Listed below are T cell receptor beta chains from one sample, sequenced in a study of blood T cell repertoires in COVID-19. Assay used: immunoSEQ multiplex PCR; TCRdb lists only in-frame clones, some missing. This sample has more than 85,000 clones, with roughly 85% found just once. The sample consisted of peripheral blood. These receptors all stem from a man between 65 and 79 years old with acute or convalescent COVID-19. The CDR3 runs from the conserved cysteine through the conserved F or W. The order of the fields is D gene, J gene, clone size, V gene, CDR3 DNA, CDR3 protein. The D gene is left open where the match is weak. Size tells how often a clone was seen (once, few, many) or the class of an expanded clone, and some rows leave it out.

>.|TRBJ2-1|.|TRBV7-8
TGTGCCAGCAGCTTAGTCAGAAACAATGAGCAGTTCTTC
CASSLVRNNEQFF
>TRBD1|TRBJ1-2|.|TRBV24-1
TGTGCCACCAGTGATCGGACAGGGGGCCCTAGAAACTATGGCTACACCTTC
CATSDRTGGPRNYGYTF
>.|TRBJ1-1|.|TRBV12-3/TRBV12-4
TGTGCCAGCAGTTTAGAGCAGGGCACTGAAGCTTTCTTT
CASSLEQGTEAFF
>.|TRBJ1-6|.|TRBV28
TGTGCCACCAGGGGAGAACCCTATAATTCACCCCTCCACTTT
CATRGEPYNSPLHF
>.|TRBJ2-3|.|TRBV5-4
TGTGCCAGCACCAAGTTCTCCGGGGGCACAGATACGCAGTATTTT
CASTKFSGGTDTQYF
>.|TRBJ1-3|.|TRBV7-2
TGTGCCAGCCGGAGGGTCGGAGGGGGAAACACCATATATTTT
CASRRVGGGNTIYF
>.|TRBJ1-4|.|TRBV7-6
TGTGCCAGCAGCTGGAACAGCATTGGTACTAATGAAAAACTGTTTTTT
CASSWNSIGTNEKLFF
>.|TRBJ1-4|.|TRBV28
TGTGCCAGCAGATTCACCGACAGCGCTTCTGAAAAACTGTTTTTT
CASRFTDSASEKLFF
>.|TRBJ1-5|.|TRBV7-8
TGTGCCAGCAGCTTACGGTTATCCAATCAGCCCCAGCATTTT
CASSLRLSNQPQHF
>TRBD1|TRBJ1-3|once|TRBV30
TGTGCCTGCCGACAGGGGCTGTCTGGAAACACCATATATTTT
CACRQGLSGNTIYF
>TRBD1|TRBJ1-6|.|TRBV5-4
TGTGCCAGCAGCATGCCCCAGGGGGCTAATTCACCCCTCCACTTT
CASSMPQGANSPLHF
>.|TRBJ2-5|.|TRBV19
TGTGCCAGTAGTATGTCTAGCACGATTGGTCAAGAGACCCAGTACTTC
CASSMSSTIGQETQYF
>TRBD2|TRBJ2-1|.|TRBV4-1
TGCGCCAGCAGCCAAGGCGGACTAGCGGGGGGACAATGGGGCAATGAGCAGTTCTTC
CASSQGGLAGGQWGNEQFF
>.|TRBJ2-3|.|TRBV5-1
TGCGCCAGCAGCGTACAGAGCTCTAGCACAGATACGCAGTATTTT
CASSVQSSSTDTQYF
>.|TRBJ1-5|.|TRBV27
TGTGCCAGCAGTTTAAGCCCACCCCTCCTTAGCGACTTTAGCAATCAGCCCCAGCATTTT
CASSLSPPLLSDFSNQPQHF
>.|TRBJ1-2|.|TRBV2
TGTGCCAGCAGTGAACGTGACAGGCCGGGGTATGGCTACACCTTC
CASSERDRPGYGYTF
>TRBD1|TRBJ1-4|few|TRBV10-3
TGTGCCATCAGTGAGTCGATACTGCCCGGGACAGGGGATGAAAAACTGTTTTTT
CAISESILPGTGDEKLFF
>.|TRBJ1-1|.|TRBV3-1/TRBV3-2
TGTGCCAGCAGCCAATCGGGGGGAAGCACTGAAGCTTTCTTT
CASSQSGGSTEAFF
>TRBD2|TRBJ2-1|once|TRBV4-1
TGCGCCAGCAGCCAAGATGGGACTAGCGGGGGGCAAATCTTC
CASSQDGTSGGQIF
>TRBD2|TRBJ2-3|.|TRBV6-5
TGTGCCAGCAGTAAGCGGGGGGGAGGGACAGATACGCAGTATTTT
CASSKRGGGTDTQYF
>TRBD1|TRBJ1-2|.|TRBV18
TGTGCCAGCTCACCACTGTCCGGGACAGGGGATCTGCCCCACGATGGCTACACCTTC
CASSPLSGTGDLPHDGYTF
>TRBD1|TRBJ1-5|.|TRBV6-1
TGTGCCAGCGGGACAGGGGAGAATCAGCCCCAGCATTTT
CASGTGENQPQHF
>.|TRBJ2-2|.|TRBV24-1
TGTGCCACCAGTGACTCCGGGACAAACACCGGGGAGCTGTTTTTT
CATSDSGTNTGELFF
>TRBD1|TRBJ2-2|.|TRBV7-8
TGTGCCAGCAGTCCACAGGGGGCACAGAACACCGGGGAGCTGTTTTTT
CASSPQGAQNTGELFF
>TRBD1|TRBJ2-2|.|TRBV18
TGTGCCAGCTCATTTTATTCCGGGACAGGGGCGAGCACCGGGGAGCTGTTTTTT
CASSFYSGTGASTGELFF
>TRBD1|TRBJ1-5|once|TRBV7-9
TGTGCCACCCGGGGGACAGGTCTCAATCAGCCCCAGCATTTT
CATRGTGLNQPQHF
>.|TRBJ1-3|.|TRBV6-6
TGTGCCAGCAGGTCACGGTTCCAAGGAAACACCATATATTTT
CASRSRFQGNTIYF
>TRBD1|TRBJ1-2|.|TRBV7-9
TGTGCCAGCAGCTTAGGGACAGGGCCGTTCGGTGGCTACACCTTC
CASSLGTGPFGGYTF